This T cell receptor (beta chain) was identified in a study of cytomegalovirus exposure and HLA in healthy donors. This clone was recorded a few times. Germline CDR1 is SGHRS and CDR2 is YFSETQ. V trimming: 0 bases; J trimming: 6 bases; junction bases outside the gene matches: 0. The CDR3 has 13 residues. The PCR used 60 Vbeta and 13 Jbeta primers. Sequencing was performed with immunoSEQ multiplex PCR; in TCRdb, only in-frame clones are kept and a portion is missing. The sample includes some 150,000 clones, 77% of them seen just once. The gene calls are TRBV5-1 and TRBJ2-1, with 7 bases matching TRBD1. The sequencing sample was made of PBMCs. This TCR came from a woman in her twenties or thirties in good health and CMV-seronegative. Here the CDR3 DNA reads TGCGCCAGCAGCTTGGGACAGGGCAATGAGCAGTTCTTC. It encodes CASSLGQGNEQFF.